Many counts were recorded for the clone carrying this T cell receptor (beta chain). Its specificity is unknown. Aged 18 to 65, the patients with hyperthyroidism had under 2 months' duration and were newly diagnosed. Orbital computed tomography, together with clinical symptoms, serum thyroxine, TRAb and thyroid ultrasound, was used for diagnosis. Trimming took 4 bases from V and 6 from J, leaving 7 bases between them. The CDR3 is 12 amino acids. RNA transcripts yielded amplified TCR beta CDR3 regions. Following a first-round RT-PCR that used HTBI primers, a second-round multiplex PCR was carried out. TCRdb re-called the multiplex PCR reads with MiXCR, one entry per CDR3 protein. Here the sample spans a few hundred thousand distinct CDR3 sequences, 15% being singletons. This sample is drawn from a study of Graves' ophthalmopathy and Graves' hyperthyroidism. Study background: Peripheral blood was gathered at the point of initial diagnosis, before any treatment started.

General study findings and limits: For predicting ophthalmopathy progression, the model had roughly 64% sensitivity and roughly 72% specificity.

V and J are TRBV12-3 or TRBV12-4 and TRBJ1-5; no firm D call. The clonotype comes from a woman aged 18-29 years with stable Graves' hyperthyroidism. The sample taken for sequencing was peripheral blood. CDR3 DNA sequence: TGTGCCAGCAGTTCAAATCTTCAGCCCCAGCATTTT. Encoded protein: CASSSNLQPQHF.